This T cell receptor (beta chain) is from a study of blood T cell repertoires in COVID-19. The assay was immunoSEQ multiplex PCR, and TCRdb's table has in-frame clones only and misses some. The table has some 130,000 clones, 70% to 90% seen once. V lost 0 bases and J 0 bases, leaving 8 bases between the germline ends. Germline V gives CDR1 MGHRA, CDR2 YSYEKL. CDR3 length: 15 residues. This TCR came from a man over 45 who had recovered from COVID-19. Sequencing was carried out using PBMCs or T cells enriched from blood (not recorded which). This sequence joins TRBV4-1 and TRBJ1-1; unclear D gene. The CDR3 bases are TGCGCCAGCAGCCAAGATCGGTCGGTGAACACTGAAGCTTTCTTT. Its protein is CASSQDRSVNTEAFF.